This TCR beta chain was captured in a study of shared clonotypes between healthy human individuals (dated by TCRdb to about 2020). Context from the whole study: The cohort comprised two women and a few men aged 18 to 49 years. Per donor, three plates each were used for CD4 naive and CD4 memory, two for CD8 naive, and one for CD8 memory. To estimate repertoire size and how much clonotype sharing occurs between individuals, the study deeply sequenced the blood TCR repertoires of about five healthy adults. Leukapheresis yielded between about 0.85 and 10 billion PBMCs per donor. Different laboratories and diverse techniques were used to prepare libraries and sequence TCR repertoires, to increase sequencing depth and limit assay-specific biases.

Using the deep immunoSEQ assay, multiplex PCR amplified TCR CDR3 regions from genomic DNA. Genomic DNA extracted from each cell subset was distributed evenly over all wells of several immunoSEQ 96-well plates, and each plate served as one replicate. For sorted subsets, about 200 ng genomic DNA, equal to about 30,000 T cell genomes, was loaded into each replicate PCR. The purified libraries were quantified using a Qubit 3.0 fluorometer, sized with a Bioanalyzer 2100, and then quantified again using the KAPA Library Quantification kit. Every immunoSEQ 96-well plate was sequenced on a separate single-read 150-cycle Illumina NextSeq 550 flow cell. As for the authors' bioinformatics: Because only junctional sequences without quality scores were contained in the immunoSEQ output, filtering matching that applied to full-length reads could not be performed. Sequences were annotated with PyIR, a Python wrapper for IgBLAST v1.9, and V/J genes and CDR3 were assigned using IMGT germline references. Reads were filtered out if the reads had weak V/J assignments (E-value above 1e-6), no CDR3, stop codons, out-of-frame junctions, or ambiguous translated residues. V3J clonotypes were defined as sequences sharing an identical inferred V gene, J gene, and CDR3 amino acid sequence. Percentage overlap between repertoires was calculated by dividing the number of shared unique clonotypes by the size of the smaller repertoire. RTK rarefaction, the Chao1 estimator, and Recon v2.1 estimates of unobserved clonotypes were used to assess repertoire richness. Generation probabilities were computed with OLGA for all TCRbeta clonotypes obtained by the gDNA method from several donors. The table comes from immuneACCESS by way of TCRdb, which keeps in-frame sequences with V and J called. Part of the clones is missing from these tables; in studies checked, under half for an unresolved V gene and the rest for unknown reasons. V and J calls and clone size follow that table, whereas D and trimming were derived from the DNA. The sample has 1.4 million to 1.5 million clones on record, 95% to 97% of them singletons. About 1% of the sample goes to the ten largest clones.

Overall results and qualifications from the work: Because the study included a small number of donors, the genetic and exposure-history diversity represented was limited. Rarefaction of sorted-subset datasets indicated incomplete sequencing despite the large sequencing depth. Pairwise subsampling indicated that sequencing depth was expected to affect the degree of clonotype sharing among donors. Clonotypes shared by all four sorted-subset donors showed higher generation probabilities than non-shared clonotypes. Only blood was sampled, and tissue TCR repertoires likely differ from those in blood. Sharing across four donors was observed for 4.5% to 6.5% of naive CD4, 3.5% of naive CD8, about 2.5% of memory CD4, and around 0.4% of memory CD8 clonotypes. Larger estimated clonotype richness was generally found for naive subsets than for memory subsets.

CDR1 SNHLY and CDR2 FYNNEI are derived from the germline V gene. Relative to germline, V is missing 1 base and J is missing 2 bases, with 5 bases of the junction outside any gene match. Including cysteine and phenylalanine, the CDR3 has 17 amino acids. Only the CDR3 portion is preserved as DNA: 51 bases, with reading frame beginning at the first base. Of note for this clone: Its cognate antigen has yet to be identified. No base quality values were provided; no much bigger clone lies one nucleotide off.

The donors were healthy, HIV-negative adults with no recently reported acute infections or vaccinations. All donors were Caucasian adults living in Nashville, Tennessee, USA. CD4+ T cells were enriched by magnetic negative selection, after which naive cells were positively selected on CD45RA and the negative fraction was taken as the memory subset. Blood was collected by leukapheresis, and PBMCs were isolated by Ficoll-Histopaque density gradient centrifugation and then cryopreserved in liquid nitrogen vapor phase. Purity and quantity of every magnetically sorted T cell population were checked by analytical flow cytometry. Genomic DNA was isolated from every sorted fraction and measured by UV absorbance on a Nanodrop 2000c.

This receptor was identified in a young man in good health. Recombination joined TRBV2 with TRBJ2-1; 10 bases in the middle match TRBD2. Sequenced: naive CD4+ T cells sorted from blood. According to the study, the label for this sample's cell subset or site signals: CD45RA+ positively selected. The nucleotides are TGTGCCAGCAGTGAAGAGGCTAGCGGGAGTCCCTACAATGAGCAGTTCTTC. Translated, this gives CASSEEASGSPYNEQFF.